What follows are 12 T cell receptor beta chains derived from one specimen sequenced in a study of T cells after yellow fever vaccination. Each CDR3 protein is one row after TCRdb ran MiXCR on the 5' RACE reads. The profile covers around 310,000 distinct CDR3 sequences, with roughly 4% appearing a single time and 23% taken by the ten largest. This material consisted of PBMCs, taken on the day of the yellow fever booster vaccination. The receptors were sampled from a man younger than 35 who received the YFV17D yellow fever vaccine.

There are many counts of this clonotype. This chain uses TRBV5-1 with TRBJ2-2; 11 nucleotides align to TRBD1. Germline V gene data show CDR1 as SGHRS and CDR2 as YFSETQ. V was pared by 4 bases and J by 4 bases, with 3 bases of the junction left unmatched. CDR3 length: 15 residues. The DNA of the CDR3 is TGCGCCAGCAGCAGGGACAGGGGGAGCACCGGGGAGCTGTTTTTT. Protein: CASSRDRGSTGELFF.

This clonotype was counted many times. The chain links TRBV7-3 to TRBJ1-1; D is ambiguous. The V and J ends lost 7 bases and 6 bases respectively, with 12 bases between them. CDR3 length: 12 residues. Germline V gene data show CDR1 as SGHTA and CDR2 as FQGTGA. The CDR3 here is CASKGRYSEAFF. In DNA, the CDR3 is TGTGCCAGCAAAGGTCGGTACTCTGAAGCTTTCTTT. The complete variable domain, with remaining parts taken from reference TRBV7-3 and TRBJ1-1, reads GAGVSQTPSNKVTEKGKYVELRCDPISGHTALYWYRQSLGQGPEFLIYFQGTGAADDSGLPNDRFFAVRPEGSVSTLKIQRTERGDSAVYLCASKGRYSEAFFGQGTRLTVV.

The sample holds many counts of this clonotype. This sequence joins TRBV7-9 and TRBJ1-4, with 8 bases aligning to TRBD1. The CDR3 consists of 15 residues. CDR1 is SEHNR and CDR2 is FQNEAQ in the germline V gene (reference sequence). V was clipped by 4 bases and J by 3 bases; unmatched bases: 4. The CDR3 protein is CASSSARGPNEKLFF. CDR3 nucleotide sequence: TGTGCCAGCAGCTCAGCCAGGGGGCCTAATGAAAAACTGTTTTTT.

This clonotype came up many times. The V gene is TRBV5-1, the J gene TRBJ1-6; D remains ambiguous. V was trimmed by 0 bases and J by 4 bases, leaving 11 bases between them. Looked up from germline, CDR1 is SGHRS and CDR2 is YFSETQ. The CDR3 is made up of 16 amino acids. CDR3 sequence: CASSLGGSAYNSPLHF. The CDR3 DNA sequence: TGCGCCAGCAGCTTGGGAGGCAGCGCTTATAATTCACCCCTCCACTTT. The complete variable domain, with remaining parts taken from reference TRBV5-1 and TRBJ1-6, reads KAGVTQTPRYLIKTRGQQVTLSCSPISGHRSVSWYQQTPGQGLQFLFEYFSETQRNKGNFPGRFSGRQFSNSRSEMNVSTLELGDSALYLCASSLGGSAYNSPLHFGNGTRLTVT.

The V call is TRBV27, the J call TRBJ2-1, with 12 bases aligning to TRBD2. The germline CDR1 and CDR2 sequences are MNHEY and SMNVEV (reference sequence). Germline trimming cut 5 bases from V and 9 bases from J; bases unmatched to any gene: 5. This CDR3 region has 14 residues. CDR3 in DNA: TGTGCCAGCAGTGGACTAGCGGGGCAGGGTGAGCAGTTCTTC. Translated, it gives CASSGLAGQGEQFF.

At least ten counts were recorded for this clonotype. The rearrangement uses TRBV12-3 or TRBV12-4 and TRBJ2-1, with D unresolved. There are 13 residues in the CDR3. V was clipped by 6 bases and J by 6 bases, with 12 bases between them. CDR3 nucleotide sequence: TGTGCCAGCAGCCTGGACCAGATCAATGAGCAGTTCTTC. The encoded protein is CASSLDQINEQFF.

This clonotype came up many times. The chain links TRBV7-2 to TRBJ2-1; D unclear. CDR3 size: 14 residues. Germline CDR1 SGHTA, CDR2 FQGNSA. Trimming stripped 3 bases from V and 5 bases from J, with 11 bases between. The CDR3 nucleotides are TGTGCCAGCAGCTTCTCATCCAGAAACAATGAGCAGTTCTTC. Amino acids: CASSFSSRNNEQFF. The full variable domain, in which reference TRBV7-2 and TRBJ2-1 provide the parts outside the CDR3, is GAGVSQSPSNKVTEKGKDVELRCDPISGHTALYWYRQSLGQGLEFLIYFQGNSAPDKSGLPSDRFSAERTGGSVSTLTIQRTQQEDSAVYLCASSFSSRNNEQFFGPGTRLTVL.

The CDR3 loop reads CASSPPGGEQYV. In DNA, the CDR3 is TGTGCCAGCAGCCCCCCCGGGGGCGAGCAGTACGTC. The chain has TRBV11-2 and TRBJ2-7; D may be TRBD2 (6 bases). The ends were cut back, 5 bases at V and 6 bases at J, with 11 bases in the middle. Germline CDR1 SGHAT, CDR2 FQNNGV. The length of the CDR3 is 12 residues.

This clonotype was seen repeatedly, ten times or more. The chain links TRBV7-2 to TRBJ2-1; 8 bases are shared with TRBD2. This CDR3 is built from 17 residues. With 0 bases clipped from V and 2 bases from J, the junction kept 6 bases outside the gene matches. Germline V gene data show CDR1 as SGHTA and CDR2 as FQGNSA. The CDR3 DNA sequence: TGTGCCAGCAGCTTAGCGTCCGGAGCGGGGGCCTACAATGAGCAGTTCTTC. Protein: CASSLASGAGAYNEQFF.

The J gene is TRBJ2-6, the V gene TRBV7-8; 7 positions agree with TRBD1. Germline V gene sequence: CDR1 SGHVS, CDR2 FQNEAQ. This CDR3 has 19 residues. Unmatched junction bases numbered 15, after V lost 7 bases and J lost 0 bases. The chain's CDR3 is CASNPDRRKESSGANVLTF. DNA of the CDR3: TGTGCCAGCAACCCGGACAGGAGAAAGGAGAGCTCTGGGGCCAACGTCCTGACTTTC. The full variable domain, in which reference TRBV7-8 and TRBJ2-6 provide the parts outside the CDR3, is GAGVSQSPRYKVAKRGQDVALRCDPISGHVSLFWYQQALGQGPEFLTYFQNEAQLDKSGLPSDRFFAERPEGSVSTLKIQRTQQEDSAVYLCASNPDRRKESSGANVLTFGAGSRLTVL.

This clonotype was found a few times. In nucleotides, the CDR3 is TGTGCCAGCAGCTTGGCAGGCGGGGCCCCCTATGGCTACACCTTC. Amino acid sequence: CASSLAGGAPYGYTF. This chain joins TRBV5-6 and TRBJ1-2; tentatively, D is TRBD1 (5 bases). V was trimmed by 0 bases and J by 4 bases, leaving 13 bases between them. The CDR3 consists of 15 residues. CDR1 SGHDT and CDR2 YYEEEE come from the germline V gene. Full variable domain (remainder filled in from reference TRBV5-6 and TRBJ1-2): DAGVTQSPTHLIKTRGQQVTLRCSPKSGHDTVSWYQQALGQGPQFIFQYYEEEERQRGNFPDRFSGHQFPNYSSELNVNALLLGDSALYLCASSLAGGAPYGYTFGSGTRLTVV.

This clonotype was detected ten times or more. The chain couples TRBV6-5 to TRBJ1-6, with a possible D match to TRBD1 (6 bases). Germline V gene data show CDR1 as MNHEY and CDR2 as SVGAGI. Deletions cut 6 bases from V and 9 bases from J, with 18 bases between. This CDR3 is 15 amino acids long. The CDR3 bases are TGTGCCAGCAGCCAGTACACAGGGAGATCTTCACCCCTCCACTTT. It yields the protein CASSQYTGRSSPLHF.